The rows below give T cell receptor beta chains drawn from one sample of a study of CD8 T cells in ankylosing spondylitis. TCRdb analysed the 5' RACE reads with MiXCR anew, one entry per CDR3 protein. Seen here are about 140,000 distinct CDR3 sequences, 6% to 8% observed once, and the top ten hold around 12%. Sequenced input: blood, either unsorted or a sorted T cell fraction (not recorded which). The receptor set was obtained from a female donor with ankylosing spondylitis or in good health (not recorded which). Both conserved end residues are part of each CDR3. The D gene is left open where the match is weak. Clone sizes are given selectively: once, few, many, or a class where the clone is expanded.

clone size	D gene	V gene	J gene	CDR3 DNA	CDR3 protein
many	NA	TRBV18	TRBJ1-4	TGTGCCAGCTCAGACGGTCCGGGACACCGAAATGAAAAACTGTTTTTT	CASSDGPGHRNEKLFF
many	NA	TRBV6-5	TRBJ1-4	TGTGCCAGCAGTTACCGACGGGGGCGCCGTCGGGAAAAACTGTTTTTT	CASSYRRGRRREKLFF
NA	NA	TRBV20-1	TRBJ1-5	TGCAGTGCTAGAGACAGGGTCGGCAATCAGCCCCAGCATTTT	CSARDRVGNQPQHF
many	NA	TRBV20-1	TRBJ2-7	TGCAGTGCTAGAATGATTCTGGAGCAGTACTTC	CSARMILEQYF
many	TRBD1	TRBV6-1	TRBJ1-1	TGTGCCAGCACCCCGGTTAGGGGGCCGAGCACTGAAGCTTTCTTT	CASTPVRGPSTEAFF
NA	TRBD1	TRBV7-2	TRBJ2-3	TGTGCCAGCAGCAGGGACAGGGTGCCGGGTACGCAGTATTTT	CASSRDRVPGTQYF
many	NA	TRBV20-1	TRBJ2-7	TGCAGTACCTGGACACCAGACTACGAGCAGTACTTC	CSTWTPDYEQYF
NA	NA	TRBV12-3/TRBV12-4	TRBJ2-3	TGTGCCAGCAGCCCTACTCAGGGGTACACAGATACGCAGTATTTT	CASSPTQGYTDTQYF
many	TRBD2	TRBV12-3/TRBV12-4	TRBJ2-1	TGTGCCAGCAGTTCAAGCGGGGGTGTCCCCTACAATGAGCAGTTCTTC	CASSSSGGVPYNEQFF
many	TRBD2	TRBV4-1	TRBJ2-2	TGCGCCAGCAGCCAGAGGACTAGCGGGGGAGTTAGGGGGGAGCTGTTTTTT	CASSQRTSGGVRGELFF
many	NA	TRBV29-1	TRBJ2-3	TGCAGCGTTGAAGAGGGGTCGGGGGCAGGGGATACGCAGTATTTT	CSVEEGSGAGDTQYF
many	NA	TRBV4-3	TRBJ1-1	TGCGCCAGCAGCCACCATTCGCGGGGCACTGAAGCTTTCTTT	CASSHHSRGTEAFF
NA	TRBD1	TRBV9	TRBJ1-1	TGTGCCAGCAGCGCACCGACAGGGCACACTGAAGCTTTCTTT	CASSAPTGHTEAFF
many	TRBD2	TRBV6-2/TRBV6-3	TRBJ2-1	TGTGCCAGCAGTTTGGTTAGCGGGGGGCACTCCTACAATGAGCAGTTCTTC	CASSLVSGGHSYNEQFF
many	TRBD1	TRBV27	TRBJ1-6	TGTGCCAGCAGTGATTGGGGGACAGGGAGGAATTCACCCCTCCACTTT	CASSDWGTGRNSPLHF
many	TRBD2	TRBV9	TRBJ2-5	TGTGCCAGCAGTACGGGACTAGCGGCGCAAGAGACCCAGTACTTC	CASSTGLAAQETQYF
many	TRBD1	TRBV6-5	TRBJ2-2	TGTGCCAGCAGTTATTCGACAGGGACCGGGGAGCTGTTTTTT	CASSYSTGTGELFF
many	NA	TRBV28	TRBJ1-1	TGTGCCAGCAGTCCCTCCCCGGGAGGAGCTTTCTTT	CASSPSPGGAFF
many	NA	TRBV15	TRBJ1-4	TGTGCCACCGGCAGGGGAGGCGAGAATGAAAAACTGTTTTTT	CATGRGGENEKLFF
many	NA	TRBV12-3/TRBV12-4	TRBJ2-7	TGTGCCAGCAGTTGGGGGAGGGGGATCGAGCAGTACTTC	CASSWGRGIEQYF
many	TRBD1	TRBV7-3	TRBJ1-5	TGTGCCAGCAGCTCAGGGACAGAGTCGGTTTATCAGCCCCAGCATTTT	CASSSGTESVYQPQHF
many	TRBD1	TRBV12-3/TRBV12-4	TRBJ2-1	TGTGCCAGCAGTTCGACAGGGCACAATGAGCAGTTCTTC	CASSSTGHNEQFF
many	TRBD1	TRBV28	TRBJ1-1	TGTGCCAGCAGTTTAGTTGGGACAGGGGTCACTGAAGCTTTCTTT	CASSLVGTGVTEAFF
many	NA	TRBV12-3/TRBV12-4	TRBJ1-5	TGTGCCAGCAGTTTAATAGGAGGAGGGCTCCAGCCCCAGCATTTT	CASSLIGGGLQPQHF
many	TRBD1	TRBV20-1	TRBJ1-6	TGCAGTGCTAGAGAGACAGGGTTTAATTCACCCCTCCACTTT	CSARETGFNSPLHF
many	NA	TRBV9	TRBJ1-6	TGTGCCAGCAGCGTCAGGGGCGGGTCGGATTCACCCCTCCACTTT	CASSVRGGSDSPLHF
many	TRBD1	TRBV20-1	TRBJ2-7	TGCAGTGCCATCCGGACAGGGATTCGATACGAGCAGTACTTC	CSAIRTGIRYEQYF
NA	TRBD1	TRBV4-1	TRBJ1-4	TGCGCCAGCAGCCAAGTTATGACAGGGGGTCTGTCTGAAAAACTGTTTTTT	CASSQVMTGGLSEKLFF
many	NA	TRBV20-1	TRBJ2-7	TGCAGTGCTAGGTACCGGGGCTCCTACGAGCAGTACTTC	CSARYRGSYEQYF
many	TRBD1	TRBV2	TRBJ2-5	TGTGCCTGCGAACAGGGGAGCCAAGAGACCCAGTACTTC	CACEQGSQETQYF
many	TRBD1	TRBV12-3/TRBV12-4	TRBJ1-6	TGTGCCAGCAGTCCCGGACAGGGATCACCCCTCCACTTT	CASSPGQGSPLHF
few	TRBD1	TRBV5-1	TRBJ2-6	TGCGCCAGCAGCGCCACAGGGGCTGGGGCCAACGTCCTGACTTTC	CASSATGAGANVLTF
many	NA	TRBV7-2	TRBJ2-3	TGTGCCAGCACTAACACAGATACGCAGTATTTT	CASTNTDTQYF
many	NA	TRBV7-2	TRBJ1-2	TGTGCCAGCAGCTCACCACAGGATCCCTATGGCTACACCTTC	CASSSPQDPYGYTF
few	TRBD2	TRBV9	TRBJ2-3	TGTGCCAGCAGCGTAGACGGGGGGGACACAGATACGCAGTATTTT	CASSVDGGDTDTQYF
many	NA	TRBV12-3/TRBV12-4	TRBJ2-5	TGTGCCAGCAGTTCGGGGGCGGGGACCCAGTACTTC	CASSSGAGTQYF
many	NA	TRBV20-1	TRBJ1-6	TGCAGTGCTAGGTCCCCTTCGGAGCCCCTCCACTTT	CSARSPSEPLHF
many	NA	TRBV5-1	TRBJ1-1	TGCGCCAGCAGCTTTACACAGGGAGCCACTGAAGCTTTCTTT	CASSFTQGATEAFF
many	NA	TRBV12-3/TRBV12-4	TRBJ1-5	TGTGCCAGCAGTTTATGGGGGACGTTTCAGCCCCAGCATTTT	CASSLWGTFQPQHF
many	NA	TRBV7-8	TRBJ1-1	TGTGCCAGCTTCATATCACTGAACACTGAAGCTTTCTTT	CASFISLNTEAFF
many	TRBD1	TRBV20-1	TRBJ2-7	TGCAGTGCTAGGGGGGACAGGGAGGCCTACGAGCAGTACTTC	CSARGDREAYEQYF
many	NA	TRBV5-1	TRBJ2-5	TGCGCCAGCAGCCGCCGGGACAACTTATACCAAGAGACCCAGTACTTC	CASSRRDNLYQETQYF
NA	NA	TRBV2	TRBJ2-4	TGTGCCAGCAGACAAGGGATAGCCAAAAACATTCAGTACTTC	CASRQGIAKNIQYF